The present entry profiles one T cell receptor beta chain with its context. As part of sample collection, lesional scalp punch biopsies and peripheral blood were taken from alopecia areata patients. Isolation of CD4+ and CD8+ T cells from PBMCs was achieved by sorting. From germline, CDR1 is SGHRS and CDR2 YFSETQ. V was pared by 2 bases and J by 3 bases, with 9 bases between. The CDR3 contains 13 residues. This sample is part of a study of CD8+ T cells in alopecia areata. Sequencing relied on a cDNA template that was reverse transcribed from extracted RNA. Measured with immunoSEQ multiplex PCR; TCRdb has only the in-frame clones, and not every one. Among 150,000 to 200,000 clones, about 63% were seen once, and the ten largest hold approximately 14%.

The sequencing here drew on CD4+ T cells sorted from blood, taken at week 0. This clonotype was sampled from a human donor with alopecia areata. The genes are TRBV5-1 and TRBJ2-7, with D hard to call. CDR3 loop: CASSFLALYEQYF. The CDR3 nucleotides are TGCGCCAGCAGCTTCTTGGCGCTCTACGAGCAGTACTTC. Filled out from reference TRBV5-1 and TRBJ2-7, the complete variable domain reads KAGVTQTPRYLIKTRGQQVTLSCSPISGHRSVSWYQQTPGQGLQFLFEYFSETQRNKGNFPGRFSGRQFSNSRSEMNVSTLELGDSALYLCASSFLALYEQYFGPGTRLTVT.